The T cell receptor beta chain under discussion was sequenced for a study of blood T cell repertoires in COVID-19 (dated by TCRdb to about 2020). Turning to the overall study: Collaborator samples came from the United States, Italy and Spain and covered acute and convalescent phases of COVID-19. The prospective study material was composed of cDNA or gDNA derived from T cells, B-cell-depleted T cells, or PBMCs. The dataset comprised deeply sampled blood TCRbeta repertoires from subjects exposed to, actively infected with, or recovered from COVID-19. The repertoires were released in a freely available public database meant as a resource for research on the immune response to SARS-CoV-2. The samples were drawn from the first 160 participants of the ongoing ImmuneRACE study and from 1,254 subjects provided by 6 global collaborators. The sample metadata nearly always contained a de-identified subject ID, COVID-19 status, age in years and sex. Where HLA class I and class II types were available, the types were taken from metadata supplied by the sample provider, not from assay-based typing. What the study reported, not specific to this receptor: The quantity of clinical and demographic metadata differed by source and by participant and was supplied without curation.

Whole blood was collected in K2EDTA tubes by collaborating institutions according to the institutions' own protocols. For TCRbeta analysis, collaborators shipped samples in one of three forms: frozen whole blood, isolated PBMCs, or DNA extracted from either of those sample types. The immunoSEQ Assay, a bias-controlled multiplex PCR, was used to amplify TCRbeta CDR3 regions from genomic DNA. Under the source paper's analysis protocol: The number of nucleated cells in each sample was estimated from the amplification of reference gene primers within the assay. To quantify the absolute abundance of each unique TCRbeta CDR3 rearrangement, sequence reads were collapsed and filtered. For each sample, productive Simpson clonality was calculated as the square root of Simpson's diversity index across productive rearrangements. Drawn from immuneACCESS, this table holds only the in-frame rearrangements with V and J called that TCRdb kept. Clones are partly lost; checked studies trace under half to an unresolved V gene and leave the rest unexplained. V and J calls and clone size follow that table, whereas D and trimming were derived from the DNA. The sample includes fewer than 150,000 clones, with about 80% observed a single time. The ten biggest clones cover around 8.6% of the sample.

In this sample, this clone turned up a few times. The clone's antigen remains unknown. No much larger clonotype is one base removed from it; base qualities were not supplied. The cysteine opens and the phenylalanine closes a CDR3 of 13 amino acids. The sequence is cut down to CDR3 DNA, 39 bases in frame from base 1. The germline V gene supplies CDR1 MNHEY and CDR2 SVGAGI. Input material: peripheral blood. This sequence uses TRBV6-5 and TRBJ1-3; no D gene can be assigned with confidence. The source is a human donor in a cohort sampled during active COVID-19. The CDR3 region reads CATHGSSGNTIYF. In nucleotide form, the sequence is TGTGCGACTCACGGCTCCTCTGGAAACACCATATATTTT.